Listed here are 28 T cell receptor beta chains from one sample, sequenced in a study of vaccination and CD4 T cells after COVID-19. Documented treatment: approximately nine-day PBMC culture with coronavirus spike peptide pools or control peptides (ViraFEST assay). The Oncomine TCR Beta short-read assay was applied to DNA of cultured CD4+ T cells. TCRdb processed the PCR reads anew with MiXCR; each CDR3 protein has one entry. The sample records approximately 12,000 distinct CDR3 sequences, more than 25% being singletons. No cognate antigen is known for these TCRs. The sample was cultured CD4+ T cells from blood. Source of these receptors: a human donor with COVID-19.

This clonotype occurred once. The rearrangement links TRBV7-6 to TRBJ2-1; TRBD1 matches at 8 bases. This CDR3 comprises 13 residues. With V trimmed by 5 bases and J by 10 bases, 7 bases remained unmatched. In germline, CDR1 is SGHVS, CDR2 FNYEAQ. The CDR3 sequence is CASSLGQGREQFF. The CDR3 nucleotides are TGTGCCAGCAGCCTCGGACAGGGCAGGGAGCAGTTCTTC.

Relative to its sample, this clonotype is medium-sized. The chain's CDR3 is CASSYFEKQPQHF. The CDR3 region has the DNA TGTGCCAGCAGTTACTTCGAGAAGCAGCCCCAGCATTTT. This sequence joins TRBV6-2 or TRBV6-3 and TRBJ1-5; D gene ambiguous. Germline V CDR1 and CDR2: MNHEY, SVGEGT. The CDR3 has 13 amino acids. V was pared by 1 base and J by 7 bases, with 8 bases between.

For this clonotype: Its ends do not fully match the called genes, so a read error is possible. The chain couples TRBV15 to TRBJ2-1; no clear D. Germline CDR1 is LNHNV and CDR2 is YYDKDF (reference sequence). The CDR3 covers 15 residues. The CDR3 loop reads CATSLATLSHNEQFF. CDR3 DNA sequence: TGTGCCACCAGTCTGGCTACCCTCTCCCACAATGAGCAGTTCTTC.

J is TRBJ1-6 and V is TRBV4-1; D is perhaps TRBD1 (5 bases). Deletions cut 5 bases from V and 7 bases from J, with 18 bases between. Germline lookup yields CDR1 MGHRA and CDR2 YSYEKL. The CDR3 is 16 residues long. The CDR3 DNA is TGCGCCAGCAGCGACCACACCGGGACGCCCAATTCACCCCTCCACTTT. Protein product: CASSDHTGTPNSPLHF.

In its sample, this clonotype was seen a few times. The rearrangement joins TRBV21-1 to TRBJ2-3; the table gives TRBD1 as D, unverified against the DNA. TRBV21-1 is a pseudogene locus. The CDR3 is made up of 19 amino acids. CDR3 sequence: CASSSLKGFRQGVTDTQYF. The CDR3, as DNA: TGTGCCAGCAGCAGTTTAAAGGGCTTCCGGCAGGGGGTCACAGATACGCAGTATTTT.

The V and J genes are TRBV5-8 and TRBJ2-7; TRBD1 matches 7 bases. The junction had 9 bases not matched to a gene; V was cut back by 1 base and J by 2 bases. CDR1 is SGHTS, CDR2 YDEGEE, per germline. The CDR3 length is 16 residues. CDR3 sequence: CASSLSNPGQTYEQYF. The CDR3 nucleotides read TGTGCCAGCAGCTTGTCAAACCCGGGACAGACCTACGAGCAGTACTTC.

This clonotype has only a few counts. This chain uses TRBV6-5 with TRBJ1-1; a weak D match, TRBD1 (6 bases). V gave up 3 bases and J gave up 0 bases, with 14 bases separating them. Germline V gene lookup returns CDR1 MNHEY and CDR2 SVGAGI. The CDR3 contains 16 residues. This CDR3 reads CASSYRTVNLNTEAFF. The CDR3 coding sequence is TGTGCCAGCAGTTATCGGACAGTTAACTTGAACACTGAAGCTTTCTTT.

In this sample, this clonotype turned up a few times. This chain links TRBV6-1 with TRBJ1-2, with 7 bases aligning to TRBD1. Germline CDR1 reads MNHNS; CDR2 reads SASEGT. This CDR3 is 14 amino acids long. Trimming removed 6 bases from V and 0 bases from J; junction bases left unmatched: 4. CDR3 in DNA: TGTGCCAGCAGAGGGACAGTAGCTAACTATGGCTACACCTTC. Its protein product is CASRGTVANYGYTF.

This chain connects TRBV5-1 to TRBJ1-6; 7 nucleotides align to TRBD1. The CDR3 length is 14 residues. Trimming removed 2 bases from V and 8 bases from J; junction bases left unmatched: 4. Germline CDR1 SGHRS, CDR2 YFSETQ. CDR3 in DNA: TGCGCCAGCAGCTTAGACAGGGAGTATTCACCCCTCCACTTT. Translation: CASSLDREYSPLHF.

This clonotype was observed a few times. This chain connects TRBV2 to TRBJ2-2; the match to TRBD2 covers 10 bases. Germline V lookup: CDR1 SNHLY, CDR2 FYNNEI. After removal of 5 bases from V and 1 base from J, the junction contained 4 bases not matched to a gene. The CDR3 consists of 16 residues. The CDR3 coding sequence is TGTGCCAGCAGTCTCAGCGGGGGGGGGAACACCGGGGAGCTGTTTTTT. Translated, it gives CASSLSGGGNTGELFF.

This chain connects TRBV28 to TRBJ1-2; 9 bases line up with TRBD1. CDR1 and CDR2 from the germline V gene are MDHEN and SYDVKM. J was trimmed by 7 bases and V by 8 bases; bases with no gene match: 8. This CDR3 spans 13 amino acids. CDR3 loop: CASQQGAMGGYTF. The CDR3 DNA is TGTGCCAGCCAACAGGGGGCAATGGGTGGCTACACCTTC.

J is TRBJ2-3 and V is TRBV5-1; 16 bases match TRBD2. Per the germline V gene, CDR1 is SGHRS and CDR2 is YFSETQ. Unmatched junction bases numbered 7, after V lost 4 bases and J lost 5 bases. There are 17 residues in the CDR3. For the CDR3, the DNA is TGCGCCAGCAGCGTCGGGACTAGCGGGGGGGCCGTAGATACGCAGTATTTT. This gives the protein CASSVGTSGGAVDTQYF.

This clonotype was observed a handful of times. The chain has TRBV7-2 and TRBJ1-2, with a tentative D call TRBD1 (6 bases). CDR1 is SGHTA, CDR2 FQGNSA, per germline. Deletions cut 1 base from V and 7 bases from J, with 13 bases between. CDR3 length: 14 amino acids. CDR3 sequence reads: CASSLGGQGSGYTF. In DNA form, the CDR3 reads TGTGCCAGCAGCTTAGGAGGTCAGGGGAGTGGCTACACCTTC.

The CDR3 spells CASSSTGGLGDGYTF. CDR3 nucleotide sequence: TGTGCCAGCAGTTCGACGGGGGGTTTAGGGGATGGCTACACCTTC. The chain has TRBV6-5 and TRBJ1-2, with a possible D match to TRBD1 (5 bases). The V end was cut by 4 bases, the J end by 6 bases, with 18 bases between. The CDR3 spans 15 residues. Germline V gene sequence: CDR1 MNHEY, CDR2 SVGAGI.

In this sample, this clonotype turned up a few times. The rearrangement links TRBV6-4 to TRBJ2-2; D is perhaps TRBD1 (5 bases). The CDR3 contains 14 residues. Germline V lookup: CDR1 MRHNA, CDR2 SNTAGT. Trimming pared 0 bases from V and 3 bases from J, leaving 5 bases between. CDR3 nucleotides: TGTGCCAGCAGTGACTCAGGGGACACCGGGGAGCTGTTTTTT. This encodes CASSDSGDTGELFF.

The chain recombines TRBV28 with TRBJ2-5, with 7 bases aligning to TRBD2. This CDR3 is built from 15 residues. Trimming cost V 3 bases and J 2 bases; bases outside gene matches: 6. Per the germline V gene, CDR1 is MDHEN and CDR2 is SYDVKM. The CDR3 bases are TGTGCCAGCAGTTTTGGGAGGGCCGGGCAAGAGACCCAGTACTTC. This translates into CASSFGRAGQETQYF.

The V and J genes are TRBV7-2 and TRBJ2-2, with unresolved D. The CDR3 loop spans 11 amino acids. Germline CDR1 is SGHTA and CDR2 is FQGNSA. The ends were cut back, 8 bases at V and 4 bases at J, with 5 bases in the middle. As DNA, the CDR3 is TGTGCCAGCGGGTCCACCGGGGAGCTGTTTTTT. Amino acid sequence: CASGSTGELFF.

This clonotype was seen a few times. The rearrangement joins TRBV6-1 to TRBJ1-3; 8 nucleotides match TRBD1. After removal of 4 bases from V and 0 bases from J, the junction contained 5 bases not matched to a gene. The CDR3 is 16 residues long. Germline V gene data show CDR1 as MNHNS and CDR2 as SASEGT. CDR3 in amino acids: CASSASGGSSGNTIYF. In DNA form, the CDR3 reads TGTGCCAGCAGTGCCTCAGGGGGCTCCTCTGGAAACACCATATATTTT.

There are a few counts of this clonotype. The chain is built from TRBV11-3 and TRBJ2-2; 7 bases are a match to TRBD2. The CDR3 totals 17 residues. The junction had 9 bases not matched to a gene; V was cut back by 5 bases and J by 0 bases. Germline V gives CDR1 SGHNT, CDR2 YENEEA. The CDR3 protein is CASSLYSGGSNTGELFF. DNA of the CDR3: TGTGCCAGCAGCCTCTATTCCGGGGGGTCGAACACCGGGGAGCTGTTTTTT. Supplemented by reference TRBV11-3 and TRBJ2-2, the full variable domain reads EAGVVQSPRYKIIEKKQPVAFWCNPISGHNTLYWYLQNLGQGPELLIRYENEEAVDDSQLPKDRFSAERLKGVDSTLKIQPAELGDSAVYLCASSLYSGGSNTGELFFGEGSRLTVL.

The CDR3 loop reads CASSFSPAGSPLHF. DNA for the CDR3: TGTGCCAGCAGTTTCTCCCCAGCGGGCTCACCCCTCCACTTT. This chain uses TRBV27 with TRBJ1-6; no clear D gene. Germline-derived CDR1 and CDR2 are MNHEY and SMNVEV (reference sequence). This CDR3 contains 14 residues. The V end was cut by 3 bases, the J end by 10 bases, with 13 bases between.

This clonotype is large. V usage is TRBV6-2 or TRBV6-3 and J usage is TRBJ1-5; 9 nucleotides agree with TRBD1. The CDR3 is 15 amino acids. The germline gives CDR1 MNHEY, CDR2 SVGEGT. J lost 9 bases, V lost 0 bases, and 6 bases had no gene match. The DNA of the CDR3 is TGTGCCAGCAGTTACTCCGGGACAGGGACCGGGCCCCAGCATTTT. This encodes CASSYSGTGTGPQHF.

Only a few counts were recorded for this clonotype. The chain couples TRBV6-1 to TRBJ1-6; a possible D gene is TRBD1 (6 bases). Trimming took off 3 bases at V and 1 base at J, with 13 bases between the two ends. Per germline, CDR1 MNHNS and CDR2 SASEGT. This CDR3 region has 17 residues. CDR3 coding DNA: TGTGCCAGCAGTGATATCCTCACAGGGTCCTATAATTCACCCCTCCACTTT. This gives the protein CASSDILTGSYNSPLHF.

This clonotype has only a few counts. The CDR3 nucleotides read TGTGCCAGCAGCACGGACAGCCAAAACATTCAGTACTTC. This sequence encodes CASSTDSQNIQYF. V and J are TRBV11-3 and TRBJ2-4, with a weak D call TRBD1 (6 bases). The V and J ends lost 5 bases and 5 bases respectively, with 10 bases between them. The germline CDR1 and CDR2 sequences are SGHNT and YENEEA. CDR3 size: 13 residues.

CDR3 loop: CASSPQGALNYGYTF. CDR3 bases: TGTGCCAGCAGCCCACAGGGGGCCCTGAACTATGGCTACACCTTC. V and J are TRBV12-3 or TRBV12-4 and TRBJ1-2, with 9 bases that match TRBD1. V trimming: 6 bases; J trimming: 2 bases; junction bases outside the gene matches: 7. This CDR3 comprises 15 residues.

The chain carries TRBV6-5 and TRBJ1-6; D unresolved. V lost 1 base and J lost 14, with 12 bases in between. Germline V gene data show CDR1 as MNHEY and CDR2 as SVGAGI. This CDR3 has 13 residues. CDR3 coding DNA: TGTGCCAGCAGTTACTTCGTTAACTGGGCCCTCCACTTT. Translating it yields CASSYFVNWALHF.

The CDR3 DNA is TGTGCCAGCAGTTTGGAGGTGGCTCGGCCCCAGCATTTT. This codes for CASSLEVARPQHF. The chain links TRBV28 to TRBJ1-5; D is unclear. V lost 3 bases and J lost 9, with 12 bases in between. Germline CDR1 reads MDHEN; CDR2 reads SYDVKM. The CDR3 runs to 13 residues.

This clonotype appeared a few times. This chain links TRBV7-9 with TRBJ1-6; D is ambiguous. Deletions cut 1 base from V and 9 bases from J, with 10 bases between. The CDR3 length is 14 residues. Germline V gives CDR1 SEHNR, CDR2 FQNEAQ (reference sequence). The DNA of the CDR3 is TGTGCCAGCAGCTTAGAGGTCTCAGCTTCACCCCTCCACTTT. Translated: CASSLEVSASPLHF.

In DNA form, the CDR3 reads TGTGCCAGCTCACCGGGGGCAGAAGGAGGCTACACCTTC. The encoded protein is CASSPGAEGGYTF. This chain uses TRBV18 with TRBJ1-2; D is possibly TRBD1 (6 bases). Trimming cost V 3 bases and J 8 bases, with 13 bases left between them. This CDR3 has 13 residues. Germline-derived CDR1 and CDR2 are KGHSH and LQKENI.